The rows below give T cell receptor beta chains drawn from one sample of a study of T-cell reconstitution after alpha-beta-depleted transplantation in children. TCRdb reanalysed the PCR reads using MiXCR and keeps one entry per CDR3 protein. The sample lists approximately 390,000 distinct CDR3 sequences, approximately 11% occurring once. This material consisted of PBMCs from the stem cell graft donor, taken from the stem cell graft. Receptor source: a human donor who donated a stem cell graft to a child with acute myeloid leukemia. Each CDR3 is given with its conserved first and last residue. The D gene is left open where the match is weak. Size values are once, few and many counts, or a class for expanded clones, and some rows have none.

clone_size: -; d_call: -; j_call: TRBJ2-1; cdr3_length: 15; v_call: TRBV6-1; cdr3_aa: CASSRGVPVYNEQFF; cdr3_nt: TGTGCCAGCAGTAGGGGGGTGCCAGTTTACAATGAGCAGTTCTTC
clone_size: -; d_call: -; j_call: TRBJ1-2; cdr3_length: 18; v_call: TRBV5-1; cdr3_aa: CASSLEGTREGVGSGYTF; cdr3_nt: TGCGCCAGCAGCTTGGAGGGAACCAGGGAAGGAGTAGGATCAGGCTACACCTTC
clone_size: many; d_call: -; j_call: TRBJ2-7; cdr3_length: 13; v_call: TRBV5-1; cdr3_aa: CASSGTSPYEQYF; cdr3_nt: TGCGCCAGCAGTGGGACCAGTCCATACGAGCAGTACTTC
clone_size: many; d_call: TRBD2; j_call: TRBJ2-7; cdr3_length: 14; v_call: TRBV5-1; cdr3_aa: CASSSGTSGVPQYF; cdr3_nt: TGCGCCAGCAGCTCCGGGACTAGCGGCGTCCCGCAGTACTTC
clone_size: -; d_call: TRBD1; j_call: TRBJ2-3; cdr3_length: 16; v_call: TRBV18; cdr3_aa: CASSPTGTGVTDTQYF; cdr3_nt: TGTGCCAGCTCACCTACCGGGACAGGGGTAACAGATACGCAGTATTTT
clone_size: many; d_call: -; j_call: TRBJ1-1; cdr3_length: 12; v_call: TRBV5-1; cdr3_aa: CASSKGGDEAFF; cdr3_nt: TGCGCCAGCAGCAAAGGGGGGGATGAAGCTTTCTTT
clone_size: -; d_call: TRBD2; j_call: TRBJ2-1; cdr3_length: 15; v_call: TRBV7-2; cdr3_aa: CASSLNGGDYNEQFF; cdr3_nt: TGTGCCAGCAGCTTAAACGGGGGGGACTACAATGAGCAGTTCTTC
clone_size: -; d_call: TRBD1; j_call: TRBJ2-7; cdr3_length: 16; v_call: TRBV12-3/TRBV12-4; cdr3_aa: CASSSSPGQGIFGQYF; cdr3_nt: TGTGCCAGCAGTTCCAGTCCGGGACAGGGGATTTTTGGGCAGTACTTC
clone_size: -; d_call: -; j_call: TRBJ2-7; cdr3_length: 12; v_call: TRBV29-1; cdr3_aa: CSVGITSHEQYF; cdr3_nt: TGCAGCGTTGGAATTACTAGCCACGAGCAGTACTTC
clone_size: -; d_call: -; j_call: TRBJ2-7; cdr3_length: 12; v_call: TRBV29-1; cdr3_aa: CSVGWGPYEQYF; cdr3_nt: TGCAGCGTTGGATGGGGTCCCTACGAGCAGTACTTC
clone_size: -; d_call: TRBD1; j_call: TRBJ2-5; cdr3_length: 13; v_call: TRBV10-3; cdr3_aa: CATSLQGEETQYF; cdr3_nt: TGTGCCACCAGTTTACAGGGGGAAGAGACCCAGTACTTC
clone_size: few; d_call: TRBD2; j_call: TRBJ2-3; cdr3_length: 17; v_call: TRBV5-6; cdr3_aa: CASSRLAGGQVTDTQYF; cdr3_nt: TGTGCCAGCAGCAGACTAGCGGGGGGTCAGGTTACAGATACGCAGTATTTT
clone_size: -; d_call: -; j_call: TRBJ2-5; cdr3_length: 16; v_call: TRBV12-3/TRBV12-4; cdr3_aa: CASSSQGGGGGETQYF; cdr3_nt: TGTGCCAGCAGTTCCCAGGGGGGCGGCGGGGGAGAGACCCAGTACTTC
clone_size: many; d_call: -; j_call: TRBJ2-2; cdr3_length: 13; v_call: TRBV7-2; cdr3_aa: CASTPGNTGELFF; cdr3_nt: TGTGCCAGCACCCCTGGGAACACCGGGGAGCTGTTTTTT
clone_size: -; d_call: -; j_call: TRBJ2-3; cdr3_length: 16; v_call: TRBV5-6; cdr3_aa: CASSFFLKTSTDTQYF; cdr3_nt: TGTGCCAGCAGCTTTTTTCTGAAGACTAGCACAGATACGCAGTATTTT
clone_size: few; d_call: TRBD1; j_call: TRBJ1-4; cdr3_length: 13; v_call: TRBV5-1; cdr3_aa: CASSPGTDEKLFF; cdr3_nt: TGCGCCAGCAGCCCCGGGACAGATGAAAAACTGTTTTTT